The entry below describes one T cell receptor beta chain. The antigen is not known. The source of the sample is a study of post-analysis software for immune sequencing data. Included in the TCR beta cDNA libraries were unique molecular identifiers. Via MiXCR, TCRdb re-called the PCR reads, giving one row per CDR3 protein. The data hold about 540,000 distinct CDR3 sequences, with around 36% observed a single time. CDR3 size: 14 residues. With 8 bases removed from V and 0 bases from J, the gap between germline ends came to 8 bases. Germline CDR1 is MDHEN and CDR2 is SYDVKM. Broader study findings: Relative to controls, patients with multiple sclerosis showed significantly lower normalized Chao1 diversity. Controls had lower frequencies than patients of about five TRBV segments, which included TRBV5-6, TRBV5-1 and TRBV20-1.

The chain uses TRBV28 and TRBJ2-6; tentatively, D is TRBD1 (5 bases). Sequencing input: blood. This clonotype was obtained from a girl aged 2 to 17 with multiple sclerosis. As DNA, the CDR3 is TGTGCCAGCCCCAGGGCCTCTGGGGCCAACGTCCTGACTTTC. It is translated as CASPRASGANVLTF.